The 30 T cell receptor beta chains reported below all come from one sample, sequenced in a study of blood T cell repertoires in COVID-19. Sequencing used immunoSEQ multiplex PCR; TCRdb keeps in-frame clones, though not all of them. The sample contains around 200,000 clones, roughly 85% of which appear only once. Material: peripheral blood. Source of these receptors: a woman aged 35 to 49 with active or convalescent COVID-19.

J is TRBJ1-1 and V is TRBV11-2; D unresolved. V dropped 5 bases and J dropped 2 bases, with 18 bases sitting between them. This CDR3 is 16 amino acids long. In germline, CDR1 is SGHAT, CDR2 FQNNGV. The CDR3: CASSPRAGFLNTEAFF. The CDR3 coding sequence is TGTGCCAGCAGCCCTCGCGCGGGCTTCCTAAACACTGAAGCTTTCTTT.

The chain uses TRBV11-3 and TRBJ2-7, with D maybe TRBD1 (6 bases). Trimming pared 2 bases from V and 3 bases from J, leaving 11 bases between. This CDR3 region has 14 residues. In germline, CDR1 is SGHNT, CDR2 YENEEA. The CDR3 DNA is TGTGCCAGCAGCTTACAGGGGATCGGCTACGAGCAGTACTTC. Translation gives CASSLQGIGYEQYF.

The rearrangement uses TRBV19 and TRBJ1-5; TRBD1 is a possible D gene (5 bases). Germline CDR1 and CDR2: LNHDA and SQIVND (reference sequence). Trimming removed 7 bases at V and 0 bases at J, with 16 bases between. The CDR3 spans 16 residues. CDR3 bases: TGTGCCAGTACCAATTTCGGACATCGTAGCAATCAGCCCCAGCATTTT. It translates to CASTNFGHRSNQPQHF.

This clone is a singleton in its sample. The V and J genes are TRBV7-6 and TRBJ2-7; perhaps TRBD1 as D (6 bases). The CDR3 totals 14 residues. CDR1 and CDR2 (germline): SGHVS, FNYEAQ. V was clipped by 5 bases and J by 5 bases, with 16 bases between them. This chain's CDR3 is CASSPTHRVDEQYF. The DNA of the CDR3 is TGTGCCAGCAGCCCCACGCACAGGGTAGACGAGCAGTACTTC.

The chain couples TRBV2 to TRBJ2-7; 8 bases map to TRBD1. Trimming took 3 bases from V and 7 from J; bases not matched to a gene: 5. The CDR3 contains 13 residues. The germline CDR1 and CDR2 sequences are SNHLY and FYNNEI. CDR3 loop: CASSDGTGGEQYF. In DNA, the CDR3 is TGTGCCAGCAGTGACGGGACAGGCGGGGAGCAGTACTTC.

The V call is TRBV4-2, the J call TRBJ1-3; 7 nucleotides align to TRBD1. V lost 4 bases and J lost 6; bases outside the gene matches: 9. There are 15 residues in the CDR3. Germline V gene lookup returns CDR1 LGHNA and CDR2 YNFKEQ. DNA for the CDR3: TGTGCCAGCAGCCGGGAGCTCGACAGGGTAAACACCATATATTTT. This sequence encodes CASSRELDRVNTIYF.

The V call is TRBV29-1, the J call TRBJ2-5, with 8 bases matching TRBD1. This CDR3 comprises 15 residues. Germline-derived CDR1 and CDR2 are SQVTM and ANQGSEA. The V segment lost 4 bases and the J segment 4 bases; nucleotides outside the gene matches: 11. The CDR3 DNA follows: TGCAGCGTTGGTTTCCCGGGACAGGTCCTAGAGACCCAGTACTTC. Protein sequence: CSVGFPGQVLETQYF.

The gene calls are TRBV12-3 or TRBV12-4 and TRBJ1-5, with 7 positions matching TRBD1. The CDR3 extends over 13 amino acids. The junction had 6 bases not matched to a gene; V was cut back by 10 bases and J by 3 bases. CDR3 DNA: TGTGCCACTGGGACAGCTTTCAATCAGCCCCAGCATTTT. Translating it yields CATGTAFNQPQHF.

The V gene is TRBV5-4, the J gene TRBJ2-7; 9 bases are a match to TRBD1. CDR3 length: 15 residues. The junction had 11 bases not matched to a gene; V was cut back by 5 bases and J by 5 bases. Germline CDR1 SGHNT, CDR2 YYREEE (reference sequence). The CDR3 protein is CASRLLGTGPNEQYF. The CDR3 DNA reads as TGTGCCAGCAGATTGTTAGGGACAGGGCCTAACGAGCAGTACTTC. The full variable domain, with the rest looked up from reference TRBV5-4 and TRBJ2-7, is ETGVTQSPTHLIKTRGQQVTLRCSSQSGHNTVSWYQQALGQGPQFIFQYYREEENGRGNFPPRFSGLQFPNYSSELNVNALELDDSALYLCASRLLGTGPNEQYFGPGTRLTVT.

The V call is TRBV6-5, the J call TRBJ1-2; TRBD1 matches at 10 bases. The germline V gene has CDR1 MNHEY and CDR2 SVGAGI. The CDR3 contains 14 residues. J was trimmed by 5 bases and V by 4 bases; bases with no gene match: 4. The DNA for the CDR3 is TGTGCCAGCAGTTTCGGACAGGGGGAATATGGCTACACCTTC. Translation: CASSFGQGEYGYTF.

This clone showed up just once. This chain joins TRBV7-9 and TRBJ1-4; D remains ambiguous. This CDR3 contains 16 residues. The germline V gene encodes CDR1 SEHNR and CDR2 FQNEAQ (reference sequence). Trimming cost V 1 base and J 4 bases, with 13 bases left between them. Here the CDR3 reads CASSLVYQFGNEKLFF. The CDR3 DNA follows: TGTGCCAGCAGCTTAGTCTACCAATTTGGTAATGAAAAACTGTTTTTT. The full variable domain, its missing parts supplied by reference TRBV7-9 and TRBJ1-4, is DTGVSQNPRHKITKRGQNVTFRCDPISEHNRLYWYRQTLGQGPEFLTYFQNEAQLEKSRLLSDRFSAERPKGSFSTLEIQRTEQGDSAMYLCASSLVYQFGNEKLFFGSGTQLSVL.

The genes are TRBV5-1 and TRBJ1-3; the D gene is possibly TRBD1 (5 bases). The CDR3 extends over 14 amino acids. Germline CDR1 reads SGHRS; CDR2 reads YFSETQ. V lost 4 bases, J lost 0 bases, and 8 bases lay in between. CDR3 sequence reads: CASSQQDSGNTIYF. CDR3 in DNA: TGCGCCAGCAGCCAACAGGACTCTGGAAACACCATATATTTT.

The rearrangement joins TRBV7-2 to TRBJ1-1, with D perhaps matching TRBD1 (6 bases). The CDR3 loop spans 17 amino acids. V lost 2 bases and J 0 bases, leaving 16 bases between the germline ends. Germline-derived CDR1 and CDR2 are SGHTA and FQGNSA. In nucleotides, the CDR3 is TGTGCCAGCAGCTTAATTCCCGGGACATACATGAACACTGAAGCTTTCTTT. It encodes CASSLIPGTYMNTEAFF.

The CDR3 DNA reads as TGCAGCGTTGAATTCAGGCACTTCGCGAACACCGGGGAGCTGTTTTTT. Protein: CSVEFRHFANTGELFF. This chain links TRBV29-1 with TRBJ2-2; D gene ambiguous. The ends were cut back, 2 bases at V and 0 bases at J, with 13 bases in the middle. The CDR3 consists of 16 residues. The V gene's germline CDR1 is SQVTM and CDR2 ANQGSEA.

There are a few counts of this clone. The chain recombines TRBV29-1 with TRBJ2-5; TRBD1 aligns across 9 bases. Per the germline V gene, CDR1 is SQVTM and CDR2 is ANQGSEA. V shed 3 bases and J 8 bases; nucleotides not matched to a gene: 4. The CDR3 length is 12 residues. CDR3: CSVDLDRGTQYF. The CDR3 DNA follows: TGCAGCGTTGATCTGGACAGGGGTACCCAGTACTTC.

The chain joins TRBV19 to TRBJ2-1; D not resolved. The CDR3 length is 16 residues. V lost 4 bases to trimming and J lost 8 bases, with 21 bases between them. In germline, CDR1 is LNHDA, CDR2 SQIVND (reference sequence). This CDR3 is CASSTRETNLRDEQFF. The DNA for the CDR3 is TGTGCCAGTAGTACCCGTGAGACCAACCTTCGGGATGAGCAGTTCTTC.

The chain combines TRBV18 with TRBJ1-4; D might be TRBD1 (5 bases). The CDR3 extends over 14 amino acids. Germline V lookup: CDR1 KGHSH, CDR2 LQKENI. The V end lost 0 bases, the J end lost 5 bases, and 7 bases lay between the germline ends. DNA of the CDR3: TGTGCCAGCTCACCACCGGGGGGGAATGAAAAACTGTTTTTT. Protein: CASSPPGGNEKLFF.

The rearrangement links TRBV5-1 to TRBJ2-5; 11 bases are a match to TRBD2. J was trimmed by 1 base and V by 4 bases; bases with no gene match: 12. Per the germline V gene, CDR1 is SGHRS and CDR2 is YFSETQ. The CDR3 is 18 amino acids. The CDR3 is CASSLSSGGPGFQETQYF. The CDR3 nucleotides are TGCGCCAGCAGCCTATCTAGCGGGGGGCCCGGGTTCCAAGAGACCCAGTACTTC. Full variable domain (remainder filled in from reference TRBV5-1 and TRBJ2-5): KAGVTQTPRYLIKTRGQQVTLSCSPISGHRSVSWYQQTPGQGLQFLFEYFSETQRNKGNFPGRFSGRQFSNSRSEMNVSTLELGDSALYLCASSLSSGGPGFQETQYFGPGTRLLVL.

The chain couples TRBV7-8 to TRBJ1-4; tentatively, D is TRBD1 (6 bases). V lost 5 bases, J lost 2 bases, and 12 bases lay in between. The CDR3 is 15 amino acids. CDR1 SGHVS and CDR2 FQNEAQ come from the germline V gene. The CDR3 spells CASSPTGITNEKLFF. Written as DNA, the CDR3 is TGTGCCAGCAGCCCCACAGGGATCACTAATGAAAAACTGTTTTTT.

This chain uses TRBV9 with TRBJ1-1, with D possibly being TRBD1 (6 bases). Per the germline V gene, CDR1 is SGDLS and CDR2 is YYNGEE. The CDR3 spans 15 residues. Trimming stripped 4 bases from V and 1 base from J, with 14 bases between. The CDR3 loop is CASSPQSQGNTEAFF. The CDR3 DNA is TGTGCCAGCAGCCCCCAGTCACAGGGGAACACTGAAGCTTTCTTT.

The V call is TRBV2, the J call TRBJ2-3; D gene unclear. Germline V gene sequence: CDR1 SNHLY, CDR2 FYNNEI. The CDR3 length is 12 residues. The ends were cut back, 5 bases at V and 2 bases at J, with 5 bases in the middle. CDR3 sequence (DNA): TGTGCCAGCAGTCCATCCACAGATACGCAGTATTTT. Translating it yields CASSPSTDTQYF.

The rearrangement links TRBV30 to TRBJ2-1; 8 nucleotides line up with TRBD1. The CDR3 is 13 residues long. J was trimmed by 4 bases and V by 2 bases; bases with no gene match: 1. The germline V gene has CDR1 GTSNPN and CDR2 SVGIG (reference sequence). CDR3 residues: CAWSTGGYNEQFF. In DNA, the CDR3 is TGTGCCTGGAGTACAGGGGGGTACAATGAGCAGTTCTTC.

The CDR3, as DNA: TGTGCCAGCAGCCTTGACAGAGATCAGCCCCAGCATTTT. This gives the protein CASSLDRDQPQHF. The V gene is TRBV6-5, the J gene TRBJ1-5; D is possibly TRBD1 (5 bases). Trimming left V 6 bases short and J 5 bases short, with 11 bases between. The germline V gene has CDR1 MNHEY and CDR2 SVGAGI. CDR3 length: 13 amino acids.

The chain couples TRBV19 to TRBJ1-6; D remains unclear. Germline CDR1 reads LNHDA; CDR2 reads SQIVND (reference sequence). The V end was cut by 7 bases, the J end by 0 bases, with 7 bases between. The CDR3 contains 14 residues. The CDR3 spells CASIGSSYNSPLHF. The CDR3 nucleotides are TGTGCCAGTATTGGGAGCTCCTATAATTCACCCCTCCACTTT.

The chain recombines TRBV28 with TRBJ2-7; 8 nucleotides agree with TRBD1. J lost 5 bases, V lost 11 bases, and 8 bases had no gene match. Germline CDR1 and CDR2: MDHEN and SYDVKM. This CDR3 has 12 residues. The chain's CDR3 is CALGRTGNEQYF. CDR3 DNA sequence: TGTGCCTTAGGGAGGACAGGGAACGAGCAGTACTTC.

The chain employs TRBV30 and TRBJ2-7, with TRBD2 matching over 13 bases. The trim removed 4 bases at V and 6 bases at J, leaving 6 bases unmatched. Germline loops: CDR1 GTSNPN, CDR2 SVGIG (reference sequence). There are 14 residues in the CDR3. The chain's CDR3 is CAWNTGTSGAEQYF. The CDR3 bases are TGTGCCTGGAACACCGGGACTAGCGGGGCCGAGCAGTACTTC.

The chain has TRBV6-6 and TRBJ1-4; no definite D call. Germline CDR1 reads MNHNY; CDR2 reads SVGAGI (reference sequence). The CDR3 is made up of 15 amino acids. The V gene lost 7 bases and the J gene lost 8 bases, with 20 bases spanning the gap. The CDR3 DNA reads as TGTGCCAGCACCTCACCGACTTTTACTCCGGAAAAACTGTTTTTT. Translated: CASTSPTFTPEKLFF.

The CDR3 DNA reads as TGTGCCAGCAATTCGGGACAGGGTGACACTGAAGCTTTCTTT. Translated: CASNSGQGDTEAFF. The chain recombines TRBV9 with TRBJ1-1; 9 bases line up with TRBD1. The CDR3 length is 14 residues. Germline CDR1 is SGDLS and CDR2 is YYNGEE. V gave up 6 bases and J gave up 3 bases; unmatched junction bases: 6.

The CDR3 DNA follows: TGCGCCAGCAGCTTGGATGAGGGAAACTATGGCTACACCTTC. Translation: CASSLDEGNYGYTF. The rearrangement joins TRBV5-1 to TRBJ1-2; D remains unclear. The CDR3 runs 14 residues. From germline, CDR1 is SGHRS and CDR2 YFSETQ. V was clipped by 0 bases and J by 2 bases, with 8 bases between them.

This clone turned up a few times. The chain has TRBV14 and TRBJ2-7, with 7 bases that match TRBD1. The CDR3 has 12 amino acids. Looked up from germline, CDR1 is SGHDN and CDR2 is FVKESK. Germline trimming cut 3 bases from V and 9 bases from J; bases unmatched to any gene: 5. This CDR3 is CASSQNRGRQYF. CDR3 nucleotide sequence: TGTGCCAGCAGCCAGAACAGGGGAAGGCAGTACTTC. The full variable domain, rest sourced from reference TRBV14 and TRBJ2-7, is EAGVTQFPSHSVIEKGQTVTLRCDPISGHDNLYWYRRVMGKEIKFLLHFVKESKQDESGMPNNRFLAERTGGTYSTLKVQPAELEDSGVYFCASSQNRGRQYFGPGTRLTVT.